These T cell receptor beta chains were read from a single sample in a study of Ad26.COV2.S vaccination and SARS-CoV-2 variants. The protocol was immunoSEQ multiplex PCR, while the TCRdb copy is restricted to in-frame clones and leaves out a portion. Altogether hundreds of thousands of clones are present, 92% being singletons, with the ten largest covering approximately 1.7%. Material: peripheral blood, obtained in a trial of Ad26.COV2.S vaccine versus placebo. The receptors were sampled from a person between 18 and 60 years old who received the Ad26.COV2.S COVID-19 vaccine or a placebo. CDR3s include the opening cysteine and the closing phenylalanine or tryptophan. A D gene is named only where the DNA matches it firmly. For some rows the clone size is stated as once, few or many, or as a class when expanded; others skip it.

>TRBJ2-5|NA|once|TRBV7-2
TGTGCCAGCAGCGTTACAGGGCGGTCCCAAGAGACCCAGTACTTC
CASSVTGRSQETQYF
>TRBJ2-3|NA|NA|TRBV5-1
TGCGCCAGCAGCTTGACTGTTTACACAGATACGCAGTATTTT
CASSLTVYTDTQYF
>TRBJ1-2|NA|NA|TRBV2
TGTGCCAGCAGTGAGGGGAGCTCCGGCTATGGCTACACCTTC
CASSEGSSGYGYTF
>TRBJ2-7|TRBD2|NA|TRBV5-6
TGTGCCAGCAGCTTGGCCTCGACTAGCGGCTACGAGCAGTACTTC
CASSLASTSGYEQYF
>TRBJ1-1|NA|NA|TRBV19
TGTGCCAGTAGTATCGCCCAATTAACAGAGAACACTGAAGCTTTCTTT
CASSIAQLTENTEAFF
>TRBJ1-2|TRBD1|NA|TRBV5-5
TGTGCCAGCAGCTTGGATCCAGGGACAGGGGGCAGTGGCTACACCTTC
CASSLDPGTGGSGYTF
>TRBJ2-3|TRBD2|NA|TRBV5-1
TGCGCCAGCAGCCCCGCGGGGGTTGCAGATACGCAGTATTTT
CASSPAGVADTQYF
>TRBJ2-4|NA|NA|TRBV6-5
TGTGCCAGCAGTTACTCGGGGCTCCAAGCCAAAAACATTCAGTACTTC
CASSYSGLQAKNIQYF
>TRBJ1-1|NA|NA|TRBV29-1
TGCAGCGCAACAGGGACTGAAGCTTTCTTT
CSATGTEAFF
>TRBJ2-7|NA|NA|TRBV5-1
TGCGCCAGCAGCTTGTGGAATTCCCAGGGGGGCTACGAGCAGTACTTC
CASSLWNSQGGYEQYF
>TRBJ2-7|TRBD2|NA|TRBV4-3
TGCGCCAGCAGCCTTTCGGGGGGGACTGGATCCTACGAGCAGTACTTC
CASSLSGGTGSYEQYF
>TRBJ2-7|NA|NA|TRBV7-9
TGTGCCAGCAGCTTAGATCTCTACTCCTACGAGCAGTACTTC
CASSLDLYSYEQYF
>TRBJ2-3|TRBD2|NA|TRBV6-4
TGTGCCAGCAGTGCCGGACTAGCGGGGAGCACAGATACGCAGTATTTT
CASSAGLAGSTDTQYF
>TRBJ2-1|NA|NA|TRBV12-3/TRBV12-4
TGTGCCAGCAGTTTCGGAGGGGTCAATGAGCAGTTCTTC
CASSFGGVNEQFF
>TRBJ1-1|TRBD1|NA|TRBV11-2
TGTGCCAGCAGCCAATCAGGGGGCACTGAAGCTTTCTTT
CASSQSGGTEAFF
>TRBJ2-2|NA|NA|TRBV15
TGTGCCACCAGCAGAGCTTTCTTGGTGAACACCGGGGAGCTGTTTTTT
CATSRAFLVNTGELFF
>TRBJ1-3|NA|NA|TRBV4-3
TGCGCCAGCAGCCAAGATTGGGCCGGAAGCACCATATATTTT
CASSQDWAGSTIYF
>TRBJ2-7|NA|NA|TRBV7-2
TGTGCCAGCAGCCCGACTACGCTAGCATACGACGAGCAGTACTTC
CASSPTTLAYDEQYF
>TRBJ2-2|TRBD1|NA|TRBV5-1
TGCGCCAGCACGAGACAGGGGAACACCGGGGAGCTGTTTTTT
CASTRQGNTGELFF
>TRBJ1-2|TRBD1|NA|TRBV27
TGTGCCAGCAGTTTAGATACAGGGGGCTATGGCTACACCTTC
CASSLDTGGYGYTF
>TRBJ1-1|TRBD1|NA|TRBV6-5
TGTGCCAGCAGCAGACAGGGAGGTGCGACTGAAGCTTTCTTT
CASSRQGGATEAFF
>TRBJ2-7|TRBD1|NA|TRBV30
TGTGCCTGGAGGGCCTTAACAGGGGCGGGGTACTTC
CAWRALTGAGYF
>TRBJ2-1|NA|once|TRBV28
TGTGCCAGCAGTCCCAGGACAGGGAGGGGTAATGAGCAGTTCTTC
CASSPRTGRGNEQFF
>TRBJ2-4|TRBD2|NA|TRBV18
TGTGCCAGCTCCCTCGGGGGGAGCGCGGCCGGTCTGAACATTCAGTACTTC
CASSLGGSAAGLNIQYF
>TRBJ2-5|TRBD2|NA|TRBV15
TGTGCCACGCAGACTAGCGGGACGCAAGAGACCCAGTACTTC
CATQTSGTQETQYF
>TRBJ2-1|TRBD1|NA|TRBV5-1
TGCGCCAGCAGCTCTTCAGGGACAGGCGGGGTCAATGAGCAGTTCTTC
CASSSSGTGGVNEQFF
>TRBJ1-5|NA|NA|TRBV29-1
TGCAGCGTCCAAGCGGGGAATAGCAATCAGCCCCAGCATTTT
CSVQAGNSNQPQHF
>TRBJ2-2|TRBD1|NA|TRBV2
TGTGCCAGCACCAGAGAGGGACAGGCTAACACCGGGGAGCTGTTTTTT
CASTREGQANTGELFF
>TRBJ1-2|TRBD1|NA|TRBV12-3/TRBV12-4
TGTGCCAGCAGTATACAGGGGAACTATGGCTACACCTTC
CASSIQGNYGYTF
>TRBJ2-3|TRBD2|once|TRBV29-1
TGCAGCGTTGGCGGGGGGGCTGATACGCAGTATTTT
CSVGGGADTQYF
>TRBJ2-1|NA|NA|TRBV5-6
TGTGCCAGCAGCTACATCGGGGGTAACAATGAGCAGTTCTTC
CASSYIGGNNEQFF
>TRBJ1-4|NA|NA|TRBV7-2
TGTGCCAGCAGCCCAGTCCCGAGAGGGATAGTTGAAAAACTGTTTTTT
CASSPVPRGIVEKLFF